This TCR beta chain was found in a study of beta chain features in type 1 diabetes. Study results and caveats: Moderate but significant shortening of TCRB CDR3s was recorded in all four CD4+ subsets from Type 1 diabetes patients.

Sort purity for all populations was recorded as exceeding 98%. A remark on this clone: The antigen remains unidentified.

V shed 3 bases and J shed 4 bases, with 12 bases lying between them. The CDR3 spans 13 residues. Per germline, CDR1 GTSNPN and CDR2 SVGIG (reference sequence). Of the isolated RNA, all was reverse transcribed, and so the sequenced material was expressed TCRB transcripts. Generated by immunoSEQ multiplex PCR, the TCRdb table keeps only in-frame clones and is missing some. This table has a few hundred thousand clones, 16% appearing once. This chain joins TRBV30 and TRBJ1-2; D is uncertain. This clonotype originated in a man between 25 and 39 years old with type 1 diabetes. Sequenced material: naive CD4+ T cells from blood. Here the CDR3 DNA reads TGTGCCTGGAGGCTGGCAGGAAGCTATGGCTACACCTTC. Its translation is CAWRLAGSYGYTF.